These T cell receptor beta chains were read from a single sample in a study of CD8+CD57+ T cells in acquired aplastic anemia. In TCRdb, the reads were re-called with MiXCR into one record per CDR3 protein. The sample gives roughly 150,000 distinct CDR3 sequences, 35% to 55% of which show up once; around 0.96% is in the top ten. Source material: sorted CD4+, CD8+, or CD8+CD57+ T cells (not recorded which) from PBMCs. Receptors originate from a human donor in good health. Each CDR3 is given with its conserved first and last residue. D genes are given only for firm matches. Clone size is shown for a subset of rows, as once, few, many or a class of expanded clone.

j_call: TRBJ1-2
clone_size: many
v_call: TRBV18
d_call: NA
cdr3_aa: CASSPPGRHGYTF
cdr3_nt: TGTGCCAGCTCACCACCGGGGCGGCATGGCTACACCTTC

j_call: TRBJ2-7
clone_size: many
v_call: TRBV20-1
d_call: TRBD2
cdr3_aa: CSARLAGGPGEQYF
cdr3_nt: TGCAGTGCGAGACTAGCGGGGGGGCCTGGCGAGCAGTACTTC

j_call: TRBJ1-6
clone_size: many
v_call: TRBV4-3
d_call: TRBD1
cdr3_aa: CASSQVTGGTSPLHF
cdr3_nt: TGCGCCAGCAGCCAAGTTACAGGGGGGACTTCACCCCTCCACTTT

j_call: TRBJ2-5
clone_size: NA
v_call: TRBV2
d_call: NA
cdr3_aa: CASSGGGGEMETQYF
cdr3_nt: TGTGCCAGCAGCGGAGGCGGAGGGGAGATGGAGACCCAGTACTTC

j_call: TRBJ2-5
clone_size: many
v_call: TRBV7-6
d_call: NA
cdr3_aa: CASSLAGGSQETQYF
cdr3_nt: TGTGCCAGCAGCTTAGCGGGGGGATCCCAAGAGACCCAGTACTTC

j_call: TRBJ2-2
clone_size: NA
v_call: TRBV10-3
d_call: NA
cdr3_aa: CATSDREANTGELFF
cdr3_nt: TGTGCCACCTCAGACAGGGAGGCGAACACCGGGGAGCTGTTTTTT

j_call: TRBJ1-1
clone_size: many
v_call: TRBV7-2
d_call: NA
cdr3_aa: CASSPFGTEAFF
cdr3_nt: TGTGCCAGCAGCCCGTTCGGTACTGAAGCTTTCTTT

j_call: TRBJ2-3
clone_size: NA
v_call: TRBV5-4
d_call: TRBD2
cdr3_aa: CASSLAWLAGGLSTDTQYF
cdr3_nt: TGTGCCAGCAGCTTGGCCTGGCTAGCGGGGGGCCTAAGCACAGATACGCAGTATTTT

j_call: TRBJ1-1
clone_size: NA
v_call: TRBV9
d_call: NA
cdr3_aa: CASSIAGTKGTEAFF
cdr3_nt: TGTGCCAGCAGCATAGCAGGTACTAAAGGTACTGAAGCTTTCTTT

j_call: TRBJ2-2
clone_size: few
v_call: TRBV5-4
d_call: NA
cdr3_aa: CASSTSGDGTGELFF
cdr3_nt: TGTGCCAGCAGCACATCAGGGGACGGGACCGGGGAGCTGTTTTTT

j_call: TRBJ2-1
clone_size: many
v_call: TRBV12-3/TRBV12-4
d_call: NA
cdr3_aa: CASTFARVNEQFF
cdr3_nt: TGTGCCAGCACTTTCGCCAGGGTCAATGAGCAGTTCTTC

j_call: TRBJ2-3
clone_size: NA
v_call: TRBV20-1
d_call: NA
cdr3_aa: CSARVGLAPDTQYF
cdr3_nt: TGCAGTGCTAGAGTAGGCTTGGCCCCAGATACGCAGTATTTT

j_call: TRBJ2-1
clone_size: NA
v_call: TRBV24-1
d_call: NA
cdr3_aa: CATSEPTGDEQFF
cdr3_nt: TGTGCCACCAGTGAGCCCACAGGCGATGAGCAGTTCTTC

j_call: TRBJ2-1
clone_size: NA
v_call: TRBV7-6
d_call: NA
cdr3_aa: CASSLSRGYNEQFF
cdr3_nt: TGTGCCAGCAGCTTAAGTAGGGGCTACAATGAGCAGTTCTTC

j_call: TRBJ2-7
clone_size: few
v_call: TRBV20-1
d_call: NA
cdr3_aa: CSALSGTGYEQYF
cdr3_nt: TGCAGTGCCCTCTCCGGGACCGGCTACGAGCAGTACTTC

j_call: TRBJ1-1
clone_size: few
v_call: TRBV12-3/TRBV12-4
d_call: TRBD1
cdr3_aa: CASSLRGGNRNAEAFF
cdr3_nt: TGTGCCAGCAGTTTACGAGGGGGCAACCGGAACGCTGAAGCTTTCTTT

j_call: TRBJ1-3
clone_size: NA
v_call: TRBV24-1
d_call: TRBD1
cdr3_aa: CATSDRQGTNTIYF
cdr3_nt: TGTGCCACCAGTGATAGACAGGGTACGAACACCATATATTTT

j_call: TRBJ1-2
clone_size: NA
v_call: TRBV24-1
d_call: NA
cdr3_aa: CATSDYYYGYTF
cdr3_nt: TGTGCCACCAGTGATTATTACTATGGCTACACCTTC

j_call: TRBJ2-3
clone_size: few
v_call: TRBV6-5
d_call: NA
cdr3_aa: CASSYGVPGTDTQYF
cdr3_nt: TGTGCCAGCAGTTACGGGGTGCCTGGCACAGATACGCAGTATTTT

j_call: TRBJ1-1
clone_size: many
v_call: TRBV10-3
d_call: NA
cdr3_aa: CAISESDPKSTEAFF
cdr3_nt: TGTGCCATCAGTGAGTCGGATCCTAAGAGCACTGAAGCTTTCTTT

j_call: TRBJ1-6
clone_size: NA
v_call: TRBV10-3
d_call: TRBD1
cdr3_aa: CAISESAGGSYNSPLHF
cdr3_nt: TGTGCCATCAGTGAGTCGGCAGGGGGCTCCTATAATTCACCCCTCCACTTT

j_call: TRBJ2-7
clone_size: few
v_call: TRBV18
d_call: NA
cdr3_aa: CASSPRWGQGRSYEQYF
cdr3_nt: TGTGCCAGCTCACCACGCTGGGGCCAGGGCCGCTCCTACGAGCAGTACTTC